This section outlines one TCR beta chain sequence together with its context. This sample is part of a study of shared clonotypes between healthy human individuals. CD4+ cells underwent separation, giving CD45RA+ naive and CD45RA-negative memory subsets. Measured with immunoSEQ multiplex PCR; TCRdb has only the in-frame clones, and not every one. The sample records hundreds of thousands of clones, almost 97% being singletons. Germline CDR1 is DFQATT and CDR2 is SNEGSKA (reference sequence). V gave up 5 bases and J gave up 6 bases, with 11 bases separating them. The CDR3 loop spans 11 amino acids. The V and J genes are TRBV20-1 and TRBJ2-7, with D maybe TRBD1 (6 bases). Sequencing was done on a sample of naive CD4+ T cells sorted from blood. The sample's subset: CD45RA+ positively selected. This receptor was identified in a woman aged 25 to 39 in good health. CDR3 amino acids: CSAPTGFEQYF. CDR3 DNA: TGCAGTGCTCCTACAGGGTTCGAGCAGTACTTC.